This T cell receptor beta chain was sequenced in a study of CD8 T cells in ankylosing spondylitis. Using its own MiXCR run on the 5' RACE reads, TCRdb lists one record per CDR3 protein. The data show over 100,000 distinct CDR3 sequences, approximately 10% seen once. General observations from the study: Reportedly, significant enrichment of disease-linked clones occurred in matched ankylosing spondylitis synovial fluid. CD8+ disease-linked clones were present at relatively low frequencies in blood. The study identified a TCR beta motif of under ten highly homologous variants that appeared characteristic of ankylosing spondylitis blood.

This clonotype has a count of ten or more. Antigen: not known. Input material: blood, either unsorted or a sorted T cell fraction (not recorded which). The receptor comes from a female donor with ankylosing spondylitis or in good health (not recorded which).

The CDR3: CASSLVRGPSTGELFF. The CDR3 DNA reads TGCGCCAGCAGCTTGGTGCGGGGTCCGAGCACCGGGGAGCTGTTTTTT. The chain employs TRBV5-1 and TRBJ2-2; D perhaps matches TRBD2 (6 bases). This CDR3 has 16 residues. Germline V gene sequence: CDR1 SGHRS, CDR2 YFSETQ. Trimming took 0 bases from V and 4 from J, leaving 13 bases between them.